Below, 5 T cell receptor beta chains from the same sample are listed, as sequenced in a study of blood T cell repertoires in COVID-19. TCRdb keeps only in-frame clones here, not all; method: immunoSEQ multiplex PCR. This table holds about 100,000 clones, 88% found once. Material: peripheral blood. These receptors were collected from a man aged 45-60 years with active or convalescent COVID-19.

This chain joins TRBV10-3 and TRBJ2-2; D gene unclear. V lost 4 bases to trimming and J lost 7 bases, with 7 bases between them. Looked up from germline, CDR1 is ENHRY and CDR2 is SYGVKD. CDR3 size: 12 residues. In DNA form, the CDR3 reads TGTGCCATCAGTGGGCCTGGCGGGGAGCTGTTTTTT. Residues: CAISGPGGELFF.

The chain uses TRBV6-1 and TRBJ1-2; 10 nucleotides align to TRBD1. CDR1 MNHNS and CDR2 SASEGT come from the germline V gene. The ends lost 3 bases at V and 5 bases at J; junction bases unmatched: 6. The CDR3 is 15 residues long. In nucleotides, the CDR3 is TGTGCCAGCAGTGACGGGGACAGGGGAACGTATGGCTACACCTTC. This codes for CASSDGDRGTYGYTF.

The chain is built from TRBV19 and TRBJ2-5; 10 bases agree with TRBD2. This CDR3 is built from 14 residues. Losses at the gene ends were 5 bases for V and 5 bases for J; bases not matched to a gene: 5. The germline V gene has CDR1 LNHDA and CDR2 SQIVND (reference sequence). CDR3 nucleotides: TGTGCCAGTAGTGGGCTAGCGGGAGTGGAGACCCAGTACTTC. Translating gives CASSGLAGVETQYF.

V is TRBV5-1 and J is TRBJ2-1, with 7 nucleotides matching TRBD1. The CDR3 length is 16 residues. Germline assignment: CDR1 SGHRS and CDR2 YFSETQ. Losses at the gene ends were 4 bases for V and 3 bases for J; bases not matched to a gene: 10. The CDR3 loop is CASSPGFRQGYNEQFF. The CDR3 bases are TGCGCCAGCAGCCCGGGTTTTAGACAGGGCTACAATGAGCAGTTCTTC.

The V gene is TRBV2, the J gene TRBJ1-5, with 9 bases fitting TRBD1. J lost 4 bases, V lost 5 bases, and 9 bases had no gene match. CDR3 length: 16 amino acids. Germline values: CDR1 SNHLY, CDR2 FYNNEI. DNA of the CDR3: TGTGCCAGCAGTCGCTGGGGACAGGGTACGAATCAGCCCCAGCATTTT. This encodes CASSRWGQGTNQPQHF.